This T cell receptor beta chain was obtained from a study of blood T cell repertoires in COVID-19. Method: immunoSEQ multiplex PCR; TCRdb's copy keeps in-frame clones and lacks some. The sample holds approximately 120,000 clones, about 80% seen once. Input material: peripheral blood. The clonotype originates from a human donor in a cohort sampled during active COVID-19.

The CDR3 loop reads CASSLGLAGVADTQYF. CDR3 DNA sequence: TGTGCCAGCAGCCTAGGACTAGCGGGAGTGGCTGATACGCAGTATTTT. This sequence joins TRBV7-9 and TRBJ2-3, with 13 bases fitting TRBD2. The V gene's germline CDR1 is SEHNR and CDR2 FQNEAQ (reference sequence). This CDR3 region has 16 residues. J gave up 6 bases and V 5 bases, and 8 bases lay outside the gene matches.